The sequence of this TCR beta chain was determined in a study of T cells in Graves' hyperthyroidism and ophthalmopathy. Regarding the study as a whole: Ophthalmopathy was distinguished from stable hyperthyroidism by 13 V-J signatures.

This clonotype was recorded at least ten times. Its antigen is currently unknown. The source material, RNA transcripts, was used to amplify TCR beta CDR3 regions. First-round RT-PCR targeting the TCR CDR3 was performed with the HTBI primer set. Each CDR3 protein gets one entry after TCRdb re-called the multiplex PCR reads with MiXCR. The sample gives some 500,000 distinct CDR3 sequences, 14% of which show up once; about 17% is in the top ten. Diagnosis of hyperthyroidism was new in patients aged 18 to 65, and its duration was under 2 months. Using around 10 ml of fresh peripheral blood, PBMCs were prepared. V was trimmed by 5 bases and J by 4 bases, leaving 15 bases between them. CDR3 length equals 14 residues. In germline, CDR1 is SNHLY, CDR2 FYNNEI.

The material sequenced was blood. The V gene is TRBV2, the J gene TRBJ2-7; D tentatively fits TRBD1 or TRBD2 (5 bases each). The source is a woman aged 18-35 years with Graves' hyperthyroidism. The CDR3 spells CASSSRDGIYEQYF. The DNA for the CDR3 is TGTGCCAGCAGTTCCCGGGACGGAATTTACGAGCAGTACTTC.